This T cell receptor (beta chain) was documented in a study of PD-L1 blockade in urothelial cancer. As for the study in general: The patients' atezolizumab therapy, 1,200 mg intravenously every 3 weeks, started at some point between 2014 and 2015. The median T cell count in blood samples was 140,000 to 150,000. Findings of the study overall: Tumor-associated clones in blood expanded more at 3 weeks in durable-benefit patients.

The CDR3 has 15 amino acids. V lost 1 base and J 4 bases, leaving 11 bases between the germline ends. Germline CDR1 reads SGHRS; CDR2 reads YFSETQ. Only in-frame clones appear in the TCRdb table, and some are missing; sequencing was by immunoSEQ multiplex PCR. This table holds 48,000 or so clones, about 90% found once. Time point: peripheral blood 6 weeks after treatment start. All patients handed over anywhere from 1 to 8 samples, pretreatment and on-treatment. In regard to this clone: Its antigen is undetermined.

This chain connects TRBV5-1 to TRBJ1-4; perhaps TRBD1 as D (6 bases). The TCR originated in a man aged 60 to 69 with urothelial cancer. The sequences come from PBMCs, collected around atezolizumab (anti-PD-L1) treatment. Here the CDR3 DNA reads TGCGCCAGCAGCTTGTGGGCAGGGGATAATGAAAAACTGTTTTTT. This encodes CASSLWAGDNEKLFF.